A single sample is the source of the 17 T cell receptor beta chains below, sequenced in a study of CD8 T cells in Susac syndrome. An input of roughly 0.5 to 1 ug of RNA was subjected to reverse transcription using random hexamers. MiXCR, applied by TCRdb to the immunoSEQ multiplex PCR reads, yields one record per CDR3 protein. The sample includes about 130,000 distinct CDR3 sequences, 93% seen only once; the top ten take roughly 0.29%. The sample was CD8+ T cells from PBMCs. The receptor source for this set is a human donor with multiple sclerosis.

This chain links TRBV5-1 with TRBJ2-5; no firm D call. This CDR3 is 13 amino acids long. Germline-derived CDR1 and CDR2 are SGHRS and YFSETQ. V lost 1 base and J 5 bases, leaving 9 bases between the germline ends. The CDR3 reads CASSLLYGETQYF. The CDR3 DNA reads TGCGCCAGCAGCTTGCTTTATGGCGAGACCCAGTACTTC.

The chain is built from TRBV2 and TRBJ2-5; no definite D call. Germline V CDR1 and CDR2: SNHLY, FYNNEI. Trimming pared 1 base from V and 4 bases from J, leaving 16 bases between. CDR3 length: 16 amino acids. CDR3 nucleotide sequence: TGTGCCAGCAGTGAAGTCTCCCTCTTATTCGGAGAGACCCAGTACTTC. Translating gives CASSEVSLLFGETQYF.

V is TRBV19 and J is TRBJ2-1, with TRBD1 identical over 8 bases. Germline values: CDR1 LNHDA, CDR2 SQIVND (reference sequence). The V gene end was trimmed by 7 bases and the J gene end by 2 bases; junction bases not matched to a gene: 10. CDR3 size: 16 residues. The CDR3 DNA is TGTGCCAGTACCCCGGGACAGGCAATTCCCTACAATGAGCAGTTCTTC. Its protein product is CASTPGQAIPYNEQFF.

This clonotype has only one observation. The gene calls are TRBV29-1 and TRBJ2-2; D is unresolved. V dropped 1 base and J dropped 2 bases, with 5 bases sitting between them. The CDR3 is made up of 13 amino acids. Germline V gene sequence: CDR1 SQVTM, CDR2 ANQGSEA. The CDR3 DNA sequence: TGCAGCGTTGAAGTGGCTAACACCGGGGAGCTGTTTTTT. Its protein product is CSVEVANTGELFF.

DNA of the CDR3: TGTGCCAGCAGCGTATCGAGGGCCGTTCGGACTACCGGGGAGCTGTTTTTT. Its translation is CASSVSRAVRTTGELFF. J is TRBJ2-2 and V is TRBV9, with D possibly TRBD2 on 5 matching bases. This CDR3 has 17 amino acids. The V end lost 1 base, the J end lost 5 bases, and 18 bases lay between the germline ends. The germline V gene has CDR1 SGDLS and CDR2 YYNGEE.

The chain recombines TRBV7-6 with TRBJ2-1, with 9 bases identical to TRBD1. The CDR3 runs 16 residues. J lost 4 bases, V lost 2 bases, and 6 bases had no gene match. The germline V gene encodes CDR1 SGHVS and CDR2 FNYEAQ. The CDR3 region is CASSLRTGARYNEQFF. The DNA of the CDR3 is TGTGCCAGCAGCTTAAGGACAGGGGCGCGATACAATGAGCAGTTCTTC.

The chain joins TRBV5-1 to TRBJ2-2; possible D gene TRBD2, 5 bases. Trimming removed 2 bases from V and 0 bases from J, with 8 bases in between. CDR1 is SGHRS, CDR2 YFSETQ, per germline. This CDR3 is built from 15 residues. Here the CDR3 DNA reads TGCGCCAGCAGCTTCGGGATCGCGAACACCGGGGAGCTGTTTTTT. The encoded protein is CASSFGIANTGELFF.

This rearrangement joins TRBV12-3 or TRBV12-4 to TRBJ2-1; D is possibly TRBD2 (5 bases). V was clipped by 4 bases and J by 9 bases, with 10 bases between them. The CDR3 covers 12 residues. CDR3 in DNA: TGTGCCAGCAGTTCTACTAGGATTGAGCAGTTCTTC. Residues: CASSSTRIEQFF.

The genes are TRBV5-1 and TRBJ2-5; 7 bases align to TRBD1. V gave up 8 bases and J gave up 0 bases; unmatched junction bases: 7. The CDR3 consists of 14 residues. Germline lookup yields CDR1 SGHRS and CDR2 YFSETQ. In DNA form, the CDR3 reads TGCGCCAGTAAGGGGGCCTCCTACCAAGAGACCCAGTACTTC. This codes for CASKGASYQETQYF.

V is TRBV7-2 and J is TRBJ2-5; the D is unclear. The CDR3 has 16 residues. V was pared by 3 bases and J by 2 bases, with 16 bases between. Germline-derived CDR1 and CDR2 are SGHTA and FQGNSA. The CDR3 reads CASSLGHRVGQETQYF. The CDR3 DNA sequence: TGTGCCAGCAGCTTGGGTCATCGTGTGGGGCAAGAGACCCAGTACTTC.

This chain uses TRBV5-6 with TRBJ1-1; TRBD1 matches 7 bases. The CDR3 is made up of 17 amino acids. The trim removed 0 bases at V and 0 bases at J, leaving 8 bases unmatched. CDR1 SGHDT and CDR2 YYEEEE come from the germline V gene. CDR3 sequence: CASSLAAGTAMNTEAFF. In nucleotides, the CDR3 is TGTGCCAGCAGCTTGGCCGCCGGGACAGCCATGAACACTGAAGCTTTCTTT.

V and J are TRBV12-5 and TRBJ2-1; 13 nucleotides agree with TRBD2. CDR3 length: 17 residues. Germline CDR1 is LGHNT and CDR2 is FRNRAP. V shed 2 bases and J 10 bases; nucleotides not matched to a gene: 11. The CDR3 spells CASGLPLLAGGLREQFF. The CDR3 DNA reads TGTGCTAGTGGTTTGCCCCTACTAGCGGGGGGGCTACGGGAGCAGTTCTTC.

This chain connects TRBV7-9 to TRBJ2-2; D is uncertain. CDR3 length equals 16 residues. The germline V gene has CDR1 SEHNR and CDR2 FQNEAQ (reference sequence). Trimming removed 5 bases at V and 0 bases at J, with 13 bases between. CDR3 coding DNA: TGTGCCAGCAGCCCCAGGACGCCCTCGAACACCGGGGAGCTGTTTTTT. Amino acids: CASSPRTPSNTGELFF.

The sample holds one count of this clonotype. The chain couples TRBV12-3 or TRBV12-4 to TRBJ1-2; D remains unclear. Trimming left V 5 bases short and J 5 bases short, with 18 bases between. The CDR3 runs 15 residues. CDR3 DNA sequence: TGTGCCAGCAGTGACGGGCCTACGAGTCCATATGGCTACACCTTC. This codes for CASSDGPTSPYGYTF.

This chain connects TRBV7-2 to TRBJ2-1, with D possibly TRBD2 on 7 matching bases. Trimming stripped 7 bases from V and 7 bases from J, with 23 bases between. The CDR3 loop spans 16 amino acids. CDR1 SGHTA and CDR2 FQGNSA come from the germline V gene. The CDR3 spells CASTQGSSGDPNEQFF. Here the CDR3 DNA reads TGTGCCAGCACCCAGGGGTCTAGCGGAGACCCGAATGAGCAGTTCTTC.

V usage is TRBV15 and J usage is TRBJ1-2; D gene ambiguous. The CDR3 is made up of 14 amino acids. Germline lookup yields CDR1 LNHNV and CDR2 YYDKDF (reference sequence). Deletions cut 3 bases from V and 6 bases from J, with 14 bases between. CDR3 protein: CATSSGLAADGYTF. The CDR3 nucleotides read TGTGCCACCAGCAGCGGGCTCGCCGCGGATGGCTACACCTTC.

As DNA, the CDR3 is TGTGCCAGCAGGGAGGACACCGGGGAGCTGTTTTTT. It encodes CASREDTGELFF. The chain is built from TRBV25-1 and TRBJ2-2; a possible D gene is TRBD2 (5 bases). The germline V gene has CDR1 MGHDK and CDR2 SYGVNS. V lost 6 bases and J 3 bases, leaving 5 bases between the germline ends. The CDR3 has 12 residues.